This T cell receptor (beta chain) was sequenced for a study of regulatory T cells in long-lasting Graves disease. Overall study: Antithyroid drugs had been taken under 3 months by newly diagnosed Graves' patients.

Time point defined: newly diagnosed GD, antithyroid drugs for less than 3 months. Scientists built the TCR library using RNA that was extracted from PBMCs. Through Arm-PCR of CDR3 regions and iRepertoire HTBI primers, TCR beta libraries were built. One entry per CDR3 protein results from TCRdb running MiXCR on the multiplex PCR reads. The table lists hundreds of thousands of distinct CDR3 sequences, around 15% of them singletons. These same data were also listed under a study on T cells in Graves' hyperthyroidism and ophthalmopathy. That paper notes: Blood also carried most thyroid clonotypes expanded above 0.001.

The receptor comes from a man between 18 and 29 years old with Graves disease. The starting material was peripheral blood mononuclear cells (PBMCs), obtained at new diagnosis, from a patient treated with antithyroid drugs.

For the CDR3, the DNA is TGTGCCAGCAGCCCCCGACTAGCGGGGAACACAGATACGCAGTATTTT. As protein: CASSPRLAGNTDTQYF. J is TRBJ2-3 and V is TRBV13, with 11 nucleotides matching TRBD2. This CDR3 is built from 16 residues. The germline V gene encodes CDR1 PRHDT and CDR2 FYEKMQ (reference sequence). With 5 bases clipped from V and 2 bases from J, the junction kept 6 bases outside the gene matches.